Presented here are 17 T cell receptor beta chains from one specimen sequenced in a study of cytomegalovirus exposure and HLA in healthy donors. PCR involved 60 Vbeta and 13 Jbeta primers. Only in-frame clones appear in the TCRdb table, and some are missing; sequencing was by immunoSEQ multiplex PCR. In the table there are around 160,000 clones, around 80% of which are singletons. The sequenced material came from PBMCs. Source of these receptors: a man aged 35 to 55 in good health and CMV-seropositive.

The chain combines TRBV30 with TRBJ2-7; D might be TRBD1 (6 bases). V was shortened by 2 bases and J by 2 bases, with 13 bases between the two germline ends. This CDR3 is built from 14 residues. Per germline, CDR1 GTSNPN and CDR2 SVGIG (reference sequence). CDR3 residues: CAWSIIQGAYEQYF. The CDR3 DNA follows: TGTGCCTGGAGTATAATACAGGGTGCCTACGAGCAGTACTTC.

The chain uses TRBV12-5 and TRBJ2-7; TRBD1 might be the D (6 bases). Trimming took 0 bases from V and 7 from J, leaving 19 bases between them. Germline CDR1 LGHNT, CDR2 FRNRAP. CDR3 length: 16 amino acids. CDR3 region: CASGLVSHRVRCEQYF. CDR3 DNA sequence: TGTGCTAGTGGTTTGGTGTCACACAGGGTACGCTGTGAGCAGTACTTC.

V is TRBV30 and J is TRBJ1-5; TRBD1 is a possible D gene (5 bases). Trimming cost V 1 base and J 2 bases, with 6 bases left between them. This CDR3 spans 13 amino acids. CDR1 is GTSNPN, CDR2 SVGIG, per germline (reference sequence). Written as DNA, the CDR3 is TGTGCCTGGAGTGGCAGGGGCAATCAGCCCCAGCATTTT. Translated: CAWSGRGNQPQHF.

This chain's CDR3 is CASIPQGPVSGNTIYF. Written as DNA, the CDR3 is TGTGCCAGCATCCCCCAGGGGCCTGTCTCTGGAAACACCATATATTTT. The chain is built from TRBV7-9 and TRBJ1-3, with D possibly TRBD1 on 6 matching bases. The CDR3 sequence is 16 residues long. Germline V CDR1 and CDR2: SEHNR, FQNEAQ (reference sequence). Trimming shortened V by 7 bases and J by 0 bases, and 16 bases separated the two germline ends.

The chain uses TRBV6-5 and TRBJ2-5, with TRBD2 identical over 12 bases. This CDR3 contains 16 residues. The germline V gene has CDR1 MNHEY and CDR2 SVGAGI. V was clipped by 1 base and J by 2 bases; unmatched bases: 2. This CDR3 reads CASSYFGLAGQETQYF. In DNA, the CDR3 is TGTGCCAGCAGTTACTTCGGACTAGCGGGACAAGAGACCCAGTACTTC.

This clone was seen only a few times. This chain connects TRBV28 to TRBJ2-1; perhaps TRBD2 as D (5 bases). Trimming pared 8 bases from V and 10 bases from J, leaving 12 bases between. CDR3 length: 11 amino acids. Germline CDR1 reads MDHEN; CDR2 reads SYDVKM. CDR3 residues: CASRGGREQFF. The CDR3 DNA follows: TGTGCCAGCCGGGGTGGTAGGGAGCAGTTCTTC.

As DNA, the CDR3 is TGCGCCAGCAGTCAGACTTCTGGGGCCAACGTCCTGACTTTC. Amino acids: CASSQTSGANVLTF. This chain links TRBV5-1 with TRBJ2-6; D remains ambiguous. Looked up from germline, CDR1 is SGHRS and CDR2 is YFSETQ. V lost 5 bases and J lost 1, with 7 bases in between. The CDR3 has 14 amino acids.

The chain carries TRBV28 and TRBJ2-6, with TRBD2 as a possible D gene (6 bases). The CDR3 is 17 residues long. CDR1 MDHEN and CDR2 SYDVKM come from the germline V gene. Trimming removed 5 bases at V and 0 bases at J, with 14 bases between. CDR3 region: CASSGRERSSGANVLTF. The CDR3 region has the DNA TGTGCCAGCAGTGGCCGGGAGCGGAGCTCTGGGGCCAACGTCCTGACTTTC.

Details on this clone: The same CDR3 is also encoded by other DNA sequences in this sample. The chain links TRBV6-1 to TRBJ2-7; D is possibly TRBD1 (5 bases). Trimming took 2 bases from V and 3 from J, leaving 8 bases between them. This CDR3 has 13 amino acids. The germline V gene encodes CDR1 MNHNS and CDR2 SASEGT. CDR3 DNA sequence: TGTGCCAGCAGTGAACAGGGCGGCTACGAGCAGTACTTC. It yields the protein CASSEQGGYEQYF.

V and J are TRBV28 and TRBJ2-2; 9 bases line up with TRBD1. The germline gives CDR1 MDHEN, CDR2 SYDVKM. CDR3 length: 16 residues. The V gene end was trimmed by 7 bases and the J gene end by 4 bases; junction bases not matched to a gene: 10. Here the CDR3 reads CASTLQGAPATGELFF. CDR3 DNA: TGTGCCAGCACCTTACAGGGGGCGCCGGCCACCGGGGAGCTGTTTTTT.

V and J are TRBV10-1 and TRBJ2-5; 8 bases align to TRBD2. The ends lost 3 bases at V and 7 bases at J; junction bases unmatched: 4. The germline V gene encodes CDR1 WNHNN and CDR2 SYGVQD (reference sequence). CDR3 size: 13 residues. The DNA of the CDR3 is TGCGCCAGCAGTGACCAACGGGGGGGGACCCAGTACTTC. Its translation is CASSDQRGGTQYF.

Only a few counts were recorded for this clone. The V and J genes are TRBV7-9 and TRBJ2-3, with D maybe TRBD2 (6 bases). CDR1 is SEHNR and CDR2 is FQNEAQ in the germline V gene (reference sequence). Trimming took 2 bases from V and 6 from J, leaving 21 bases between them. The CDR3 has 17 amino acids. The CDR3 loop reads CASSLSGGAASTDTQYF. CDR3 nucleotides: TGTGCCAGCAGCTTATCTGGCGGGGCGGCCTCCACCGATACGCAGTATTTT.

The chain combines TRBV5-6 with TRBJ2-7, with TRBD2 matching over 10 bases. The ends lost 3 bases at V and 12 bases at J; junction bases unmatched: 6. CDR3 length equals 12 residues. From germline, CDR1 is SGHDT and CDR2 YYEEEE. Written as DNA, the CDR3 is TGTGCCAGCAGCTCTAGCGGGAGACGCCGGTACTTC. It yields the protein CASSSSGRRRYF.

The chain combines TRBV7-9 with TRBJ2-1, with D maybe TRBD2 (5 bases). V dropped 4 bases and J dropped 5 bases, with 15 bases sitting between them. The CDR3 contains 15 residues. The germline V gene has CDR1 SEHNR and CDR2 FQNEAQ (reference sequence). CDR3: CASSSSERVNNEQFF. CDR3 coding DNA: TGTGCCAGCAGCTCCTCAGAGAGGGTCAACAATGAGCAGTTCTTC. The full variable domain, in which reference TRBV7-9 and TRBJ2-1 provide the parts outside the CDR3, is DTGVSQNPRHKITKRGQNVTFRCDPISEHNRLYWYRQTLGQGPEFLTYFQNEAQLEKSRLLSDRFSAERPKGSFSTLEIQRTEQGDSAMYLCASSSSERVNNEQFFGPGTRLTVL.

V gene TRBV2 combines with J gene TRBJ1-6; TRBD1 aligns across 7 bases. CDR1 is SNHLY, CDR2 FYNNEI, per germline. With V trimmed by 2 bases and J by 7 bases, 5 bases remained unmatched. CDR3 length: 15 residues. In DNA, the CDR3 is TGTGCCAGCAGTGAAAGGGGGCTCTGGAATTCACCCCTCCACTTT. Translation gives CASSERGLWNSPLHF. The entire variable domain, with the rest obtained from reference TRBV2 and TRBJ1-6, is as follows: EPEVTQTPSHQVTQMGQEVILRCVPISNHLYFYWYRQILGQKVEFLVSFYNNEISEKSEIFDDQFSVERPDGSNFTLKIRSTKLEDSAMYFCASSERGLWNSPLHFGNGTRLTVT.

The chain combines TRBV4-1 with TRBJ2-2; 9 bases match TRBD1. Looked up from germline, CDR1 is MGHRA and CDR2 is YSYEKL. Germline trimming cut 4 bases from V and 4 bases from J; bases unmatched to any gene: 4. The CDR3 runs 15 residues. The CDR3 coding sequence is TGCGCCAGCAGCCTCCCGGACAGGGGCACCGGGGAGCTGTTTTTT. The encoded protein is CASSLPDRGTGELFF.

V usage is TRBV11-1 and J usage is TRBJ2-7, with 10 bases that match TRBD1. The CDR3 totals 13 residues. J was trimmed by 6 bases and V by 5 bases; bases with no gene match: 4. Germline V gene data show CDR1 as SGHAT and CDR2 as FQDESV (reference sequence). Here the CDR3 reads CASSRGQGSEQYF. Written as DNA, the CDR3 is TGTGCCAGCAGCCGGGGACAGGGGTCCGAGCAGTACTTC.